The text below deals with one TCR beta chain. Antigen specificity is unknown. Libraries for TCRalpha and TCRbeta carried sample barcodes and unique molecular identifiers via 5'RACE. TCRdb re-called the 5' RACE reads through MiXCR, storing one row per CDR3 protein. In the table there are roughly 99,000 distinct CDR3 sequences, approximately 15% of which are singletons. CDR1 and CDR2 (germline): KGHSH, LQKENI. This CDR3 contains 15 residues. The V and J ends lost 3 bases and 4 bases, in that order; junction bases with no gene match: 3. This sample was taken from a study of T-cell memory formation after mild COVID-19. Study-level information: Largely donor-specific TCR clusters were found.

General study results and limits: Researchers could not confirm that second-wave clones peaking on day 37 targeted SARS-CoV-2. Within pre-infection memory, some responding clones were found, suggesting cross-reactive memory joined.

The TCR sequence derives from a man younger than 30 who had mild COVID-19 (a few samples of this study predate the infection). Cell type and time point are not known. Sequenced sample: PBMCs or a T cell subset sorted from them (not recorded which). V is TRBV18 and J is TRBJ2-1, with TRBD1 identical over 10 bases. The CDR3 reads CASSPDRGQYNEQFF. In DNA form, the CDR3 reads TGTGCCAGCTCACCTGACAGGGGGCAATACAATGAGCAGTTCTTC.